Each of the 21 T cell receptor beta chains below was sequenced from the same sample in a study of cytomegalovirus exposure and HLA in healthy donors. Measured with immunoSEQ multiplex PCR; TCRdb has only the in-frame clones, and not every one. The data hold about 350,000 clones, with around 90% observed a single time. The sample was PBMCs. The receptors shown here come from a woman aged 25 to 39 in good health and CMV-seropositive.

This chain connects TRBV7-2 to TRBJ2-1, with 13 bases matching TRBD2. This CDR3 is built from 19 residues. Looked up from germline, CDR1 is SGHTA and CDR2 is FQGNSA. The J segment lost 1 base and the V segment lost 3 bases, leaving 9 bases of the junction unmatched. As DNA, the CDR3 is TGTGCCAGCAGCTTGACCGGGACTAGCGGGATATGGTCCTACAATGAGCAGTTCTTC. Translation: CASSLTGTSGIWSYNEQFF.

The J gene is TRBJ2-5, the V gene TRBV7-6, with D perhaps matching TRBD1 (5 bases). The CDR3 loop spans 15 amino acids. V lost 1 base to trimming and J lost 1 base, with 10 bases between them. Germline CDR1 and CDR2: SGHVS and FNYEAQ. CDR3 residues: CASSLGYQGQETQYF. For the CDR3, the DNA is TGTGCCAGCAGCTTAGGTTACCAGGGCCAAGAGACCCAGTACTTC.

V usage is TRBV2 and J usage is TRBJ1-1; 7 bases align to TRBD1. Trimming cost V 4 bases and J 3 bases; bases outside gene matches: 8. CDR3 length: 15 residues. Looked up from germline, CDR1 is SNHLY and CDR2 is FYNNEI. CDR3 nucleotide sequence: TGTGCCAGCAGTGTGGCAGGGGGGGGGTACACTGAAGCTTTCTTT. Its translation: CASSVAGGGYTEAFF. The full variable domain, rest sourced from reference TRBV2 and TRBJ1-1, is EPEVTQTPSHQVTQMGQEVILRCVPISNHLYFYWYRQILGQKVEFLVSFYNNEISEKSEIFDDQFSVERPDGSNFTLKIRSTKLEDSAMYFCASSVAGGGYTEAFFGQGTRLTVV.

The chain recombines TRBV28 with TRBJ1-2; 7 nucleotides align to TRBD1. The CDR3 totals 12 residues. Germline CDR1 is MDHEN and CDR2 is SYDVKM. J was trimmed by 4 bases and V by 10 bases; bases with no gene match: 6. The CDR3 reads CATAQGSYGYTF. In DNA form, the CDR3 reads TGTGCCACGGCACAGGGGAGCTATGGCTACACCTTC.

V is TRBV5-1 and J is TRBJ2-3; perhaps TRBD2 as D (5 bases). V was cut by 0 bases and J by 0 bases, with 8 bases left in between. This CDR3 has 15 amino acids. From germline, CDR1 is SGHRS and CDR2 YFSETQ. The CDR3: CASSLATGSTDTQYF. The CDR3 DNA is TGCGCCAGCAGCTTGGCCACGGGGAGCACAGATACGCAGTATTTT.

The chain links TRBV6-1 to TRBJ2-7; D perhaps matches TRBD2 (5 bases). V lost 3 bases to trimming and J lost 0 bases, with 9 bases between them. Looked up from germline, CDR1 is MNHNS and CDR2 is SASEGT. This CDR3 is built from 14 residues. CDR3 sequence reads: CASSEDFSSYEQYF. For the CDR3, the DNA is TGTGCCAGCAGTGAGGACTTCAGCTCCTACGAGCAGTACTTC.

V usage is TRBV28 and J usage is TRBJ1-1; D is perhaps TRBD1 (6 bases). The CDR3 runs 12 residues. CDR1 MDHEN and CDR2 SYDVKM come from the germline V gene. With 8 bases removed from V and 5 bases from J, the gap between germline ends came to 12 bases. CDR3: CASVSDRTEAFF. The CDR3 nucleotides read TGTGCCAGCGTCAGTGACAGGACTGAAGCTTTCTTT.

The rearrangement joins TRBV9 to TRBJ1-1; no firm D call. Germline V gives CDR1 SGDLS, CDR2 YYNGEE. Trimming took off 4 bases at V and 0 bases at J, with 10 bases between the two ends. The length of the CDR3 is 14 residues. This CDR3 is CASSSGLVNTEAFF. The CDR3 nucleotides read TGTGCCAGCAGCTCCGGACTAGTGAACACTGAAGCTTTCTTT.

This sequence joins TRBV28 and TRBJ2-7; a possible D gene is TRBD1 (5 bases). This CDR3 has 14 amino acids. With 5 bases removed from V and 2 bases from J, the gap between germline ends came to 13 bases. Germline values: CDR1 MDHEN, CDR2 SYDVKM. The CDR3 loop is CASSDSPGAYEQYF. CDR3 DNA: TGTGCCAGCAGTGACAGCCCAGGCGCCTACGAGCAGTACTTC.

V and J are TRBV9 and TRBJ1-2; D is uncertain. The CDR3 loop spans 14 amino acids. V was pared by 0 bases and J by 4 bases, with 10 bases between. The germline CDR1 and CDR2 sequences are SGDLS and YYNGEE. Here the CDR3 DNA reads TGTGCCAGCAGCGTAGCGGCCAGTTCCTATGGCTACACCTTC. As protein: CASSVAASSYGYTF.

The rearrangement uses TRBV6-1 and TRBJ1-2; no reliable D call. Germline CDR1 reads MNHNS; CDR2 reads SASEGT. CDR3 length: 15 amino acids. V was cut by 1 base and J by 4 bases, with 13 bases left in between. The CDR3: CASSEGYGRSYGYTF. The CDR3 nucleotides read TGTGCCAGCAGTGAAGGATACGGGAGGAGCTATGGCTACACCTTC.

The table lists this clone with a count of one. In DNA form, the CDR3 reads TGTGCCTGGAGCATACCGGGACAAGTGTCTTCACCCCTCCACTTT. This translates into CAWSIPGQVSSPLHF. V gene TRBV30 combines with J gene TRBJ1-6, with D perhaps matching TRBD1 (6 bases). V was pared by 3 bases and J by 9 bases, with 18 bases between. Germline V gene sequence: CDR1 GTSNPN, CDR2 SVGIG (reference sequence). The CDR3 totals 15 residues.

This clone was counted a single time. The chain recombines TRBV18 with TRBJ2-3; D is undetermined. The V gene lost 3 bases and the J gene lost 0 bases, with 7 bases spanning the gap. The CDR3 extends over 14 amino acids. Germline V lookup: CDR1 KGHSH, CDR2 LQKENI. The CDR3 nucleotides are TGTGCCAGCTCACCCTTCCCTAGCACAGATACGCAGTATTTT. It is translated as CASSPFPSTDTQYF.

The rearrangement joins TRBV29-1 to TRBJ2-1, with 8 bases identical to TRBD1. The CDR3 extends over 11 amino acids. The junction had 4 bases not matched to a gene; V was cut back by 7 bases and J by 8 bases. Germline CDR1 and CDR2: SQVTM and ANQGSEA. The CDR3 region has the DNA TGCAGCGCCGCGACAGGGGATGAGCAGTTCTTC. It yields the protein CSAATGDEQFF.

The rearrangement uses TRBV5-6 and TRBJ2-7; D possibly corresponds to TRBD1 (5 bases). The CDR3 sequence is 13 residues long. CDR1 is SGHDT, CDR2 YYEEEE, per germline. Trimming pared 1 base from V and 6 bases from J, leaving 11 bases between. The DNA of the CDR3 is TGTGCCAGCAGCTTGTACGGACACTTCGAGCAGTACTTC. Amino acids: CASSLYGHFEQYF.

The J gene is TRBJ2-1, the V gene TRBV11-2; 7 bases line up with TRBD2. Losses at the gene ends were 3 bases for V and 4 bases for J; bases not matched to a gene: 3. The CDR3 covers 14 residues. CDR1 is SGHAT, CDR2 FQNNGV, per germline. CDR3: CASSFLAAYNEQFF. The CDR3 coding sequence is TGTGCCAGCAGCTTTCTAGCGGCTTACAATGAGCAGTTCTTC. Full variable domain (outside the CDR3, taken from reference TRBV11-2 and TRBJ2-1): EAGVAQSPRYKIIEKRQSVAFWCNPISGHATLYWYQQILGQGPKLLIQFQNNGVVDDSQLPKDRFSAERLKGVDSTLKIQPAKLEDSAVYLCASSFLAAYNEQFFGPGTRLTVL.

J is TRBJ2-5 and V is TRBV5-1, with D perhaps matching TRBD2 (7 bases). Germline assignment: CDR1 SGHRS and CDR2 YFSETQ. The CDR3 loop spans 11 amino acids. V lost 5 bases and J lost 9, with 11 bases in between. The CDR3 nucleotides are TGCGCCAGCAGGGCCGGGGGGCCCCAGTACTTC. It translates to CASRAGGPQYF.

This clone showed up just a few times. The chain couples TRBV19 to TRBJ2-3, with 9 bases that match TRBD2. CDR1 is LNHDA and CDR2 is SQIVND in the germline V gene (reference sequence). The CDR3 sequence is 14 residues long. Germline trimming cut 5 bases from V and 5 bases from J; bases unmatched to any gene: 5. The CDR3 sequence: CASSSSGGRDTQYF. The CDR3 coding sequence is TGTGCCAGTAGTTCGAGCGGGGGGCGAGATACGCAGTATTTT.

V and J are TRBV9 and TRBJ1-4, with D maybe TRBD1 (6 bases). The germline V and J ends were trimmed by 0 bases and 7 bases, with 25 bases remaining between them. Germline assignment: CDR1 SGDLS and CDR2 YYNGEE. The CDR3 sequence is 19 residues long. In nucleotides, the CDR3 is TGTGCCAGCAGCGTAGTTCTGGGGGGCTATGGGGTAATGTCTGAAAAACTGTTTTTT. It encodes CASSVVLGGYGVMSEKLFF. Supplemented by reference TRBV9 and TRBJ1-4, the full variable domain reads DSGVTQTPKHLITATGQRVTLRCSPRSGDLSVYWYQQSLDQGLQFLIQYYNGEERAKGNILERFSAQQFPDLHSELNLSSLELGDSALYFCASSVVLGGYGVMSEKLFFGSGTQLSVL.

The rearrangement uses TRBV30 and TRBJ2-7; the D gene is possibly TRBD1 (6 bases). Germline lookup yields CDR1 GTSNPN and CDR2 SVGIG (reference sequence). Trimming pared 0 bases from V and 7 bases from J, leaving 10 bases between. CDR3 length: 12 residues. The CDR3 reads CAWSVLGGEQYF. The CDR3 DNA follows: TGTGCCTGGAGTGTACTAGGGGGAGAGCAGTACTTC.

The chain combines TRBV30 with TRBJ1-3, with unresolved D. V was pared by 0 bases and J by 0 bases, with 27 bases between. CDR1 GTSNPN and CDR2 SVGIG come from the germline V gene (reference sequence). The CDR3 runs to 21 residues. CDR3 DNA: TGTGCCTGGAGTGTACTGGGTTTGGGCGCGTCAGAAATATACTCTGGAAACACCATATATTTT. Protein product: CAWSVLGLGASEIYSGNTIYF.